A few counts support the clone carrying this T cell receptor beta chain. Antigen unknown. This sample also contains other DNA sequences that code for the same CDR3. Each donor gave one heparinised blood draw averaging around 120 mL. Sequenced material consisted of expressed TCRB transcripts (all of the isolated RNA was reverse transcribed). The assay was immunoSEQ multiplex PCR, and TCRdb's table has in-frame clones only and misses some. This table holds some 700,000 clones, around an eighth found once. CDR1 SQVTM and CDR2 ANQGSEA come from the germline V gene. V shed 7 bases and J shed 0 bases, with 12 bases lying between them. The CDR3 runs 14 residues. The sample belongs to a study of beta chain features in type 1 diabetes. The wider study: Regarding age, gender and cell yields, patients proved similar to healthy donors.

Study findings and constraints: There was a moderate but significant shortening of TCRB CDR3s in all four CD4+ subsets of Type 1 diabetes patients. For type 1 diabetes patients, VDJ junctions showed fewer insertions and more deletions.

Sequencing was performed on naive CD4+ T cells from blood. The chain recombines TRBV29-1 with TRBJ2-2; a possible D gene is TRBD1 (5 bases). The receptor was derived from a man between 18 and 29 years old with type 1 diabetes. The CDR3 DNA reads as TGCAGCGGTCAGGGATTCGCGAACACCGGGGAGCTGTTTTTT. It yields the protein CSGQGFANTGELFF.